The 22 T cell receptor beta chains listed next were all sequenced from one sample in a study of T cell repertoires in cytomegalovirus infection. These TCRs are of unknown antigen specificity. TCRdb ran MiXCR on the reads and lists one entry per CDR3 protein. This repertoire shows some 500,000 distinct CDR3 sequences, 33% found once; its top ten account for roughly 15%. The sequenced sample was cultured PBMCs, obtained from culture after CMV antigen stimulation. The receptor set was obtained from a human donor in good health (CMV status not recorded). Some clones in this sample may be carry-over from other donors' samples.

This chain uses TRBV30 with TRBJ1-2, with a tentative D call TRBD1 (6 bases). The length of the CDR3 is 13 residues. Germline V gene lookup returns CDR1 GTSNPN and CDR2 SVGIG (reference sequence). V was shortened by 5 bases and J by 2 bases, with 12 bases between the two germline ends. The CDR3 nucleotides are TGTGCCTGGGGGGGGCAGGGGAACTATGGCTACACCTTC. Its translation is CAWGGQGNYGYTF.

The V gene is TRBV25-1, the J gene TRBJ1-5; D not certain. This CDR3 region has 13 residues. The germline V gene has CDR1 MGHDK and CDR2 SYGVNS. The V end was cut by 3 bases, the J end by 5 bases, with 8 bases between. CDR3 bases: TGTGCCAGCAGTGAGATAGGTTATCAGCCCCAGCATTTT. Amino acid sequence: CASSEIGYQPQHF.

The chain employs TRBV7-6 and TRBJ2-6; no firm D call. CDR3 size: 15 residues. Germline V CDR1 and CDR2: SGHVS, FNYEAQ. Trimming stripped 1 base from V and 2 bases from J, with 6 bases between. The DNA for the CDR3 is TGTGCCAGCAGCTTAGTAGAGACTGGGGCCAACGTCCTGACTTTC. Residues: CASSLVETGANVLTF.

V usage is TRBV6-2 or TRBV6-3 and J usage is TRBJ2-1; D is unclear. The germline V and J ends were trimmed by 5 bases and 4 bases, with 12 bases remaining between them. Germline values: CDR1 MNHEY, CDR2 SVGEGT. The CDR3 runs 14 residues. CDR3: CASSPLTLYNEQFF. The CDR3 DNA reads as TGTGCCAGCAGTCCCTTGACTTTGTACAATGAGCAGTTCTTC.

This clonotype has a count of ten or more. This chain connects TRBV4-2 to TRBJ2-5, with 11 bases that match TRBD2. Trimming removed 4 bases from V and 5 bases from J; junction bases left unmatched: 9. Germline V gene lookup returns CDR1 LGHNA and CDR2 YNFKEQ. The CDR3 consists of 16 residues. In DNA form, the CDR3 reads TGTGCCAGCAGCCCTTCTAGCGGGAGGTTCGGGGAGACCCAGTACTTC. Its protein product is CASSPSSGRFGETQYF.

J is TRBJ2-1 and V is TRBV19; possible D gene TRBD1, 5 bases. Between the trimmed V and J ends, which lost 5 bases and 0 bases, there was a span of 17 bases. CDR1 LNHDA and CDR2 SQIVND come from the germline V gene (reference sequence). This CDR3 has 17 amino acids. CDR3 coding DNA: TGTGCCAGTAGTCCTTCGACAGCCCGCCGCTCCTACAATGAGCAGTTCTTC. This codes for CASSPSTARRSYNEQFF.

The chain combines TRBV12-3 or TRBV12-4 with TRBJ1-3; the D is unclear. The CDR3 length is 13 residues. Deletions cut 8 bases from V and 4 bases from J, with 12 bases between. CDR3 in DNA: TGTGCCAGCGGCGACTACGGGGGAAACACCATATATTTT. Protein product: CASGDYGGNTIYF.

CDR3 DNA sequence: TGCGCCAGCAGCTTGGCTAGCGGGAGTGTCGGGGAGCTGTTTTTT. Amino acid sequence: CASSLASGSVGELFF. The J gene is TRBJ2-2, the V gene TRBV5-1; 10 nucleotides match TRBD2. This CDR3 has 15 amino acids. Germline loops: CDR1 SGHRS, CDR2 YFSETQ. V lost 0 bases and J lost 7; bases outside the gene matches: 3.

This chain joins TRBV7-2 and TRBJ2-7; 9 bases line up with TRBD1. Losses at the gene ends were 5 bases for V and 5 bases for J; bases not matched to a gene: 10. The CDR3 length is 15 residues. The germline V gene has CDR1 SGHTA and CDR2 FQGNSA. This chain's CDR3 is CASSRPGQGFHEQYF. The CDR3 nucleotides read TGTGCCAGCAGCCGACCGGGACAGGGTTTCCACGAGCAGTACTTC.

The CDR3 nucleotides read TGTGCCAGCAGCTTGTATCTAGCTGAGAATGAGCAGTTCTTC. Its protein is CASSLYLAENEQFF. The chain uses TRBV5-5 and TRBJ2-1; possibly TRBD2 for D (5 bases). The CDR3 totals 14 residues. V was cut by 1 base and J by 7 bases, with 12 bases left in between. The germline CDR1 and CDR2 sequences are SGHKS and YYEKEE (reference sequence).

In its sample, this clonotype was seen a few times. The V and J genes are TRBV28 and TRBJ2-5, with 8 positions matching TRBD2. Unmatched junction bases numbered 1, after V lost 4 bases and J lost 6 bases. The V gene's germline CDR1 is MDHEN and CDR2 SYDVKM. The CDR3 consists of 12 residues. The CDR3 protein is CASSSGGQTQYF. CDR3 DNA: TGTGCCAGCAGTTCGGGGGGGCAGACCCAGTACTTC.

This clonotype was picked up a small number of times. The chain recombines TRBV28 with TRBJ1-2; D not certain. The CDR3 sequence is 12 residues long. V was cut by 4 bases and J by 4 bases, with 7 bases left in between. Germline CDR1 MDHEN, CDR2 SYDVKM. Here the CDR3 DNA reads TGTGCCAGCAGTTACAGAGCCTATGGCTACACCTTC. Its protein product is CASSYRAYGYTF.

This clonotype was picked up one time. The rearrangement uses TRBV19 and TRBJ2-1; TRBD2 aligns across 8 bases. Germline CDR1 LNHDA, CDR2 SQIVND (reference sequence). The CDR3 has 15 residues. Germline trimming cut 7 bases from V and 9 bases from J; bases unmatched to any gene: 14. Written as DNA, the CDR3 is TGTGCCAGTACCCCGAGACGAGCGGGAGTCTTTGAGCAGTTCTTC. Translation gives CASTPRRAGVFEQFF.

This clonotype was seen more than once but under ten times. This rearrangement joins TRBV5-5 to TRBJ2-3; the D gene is possibly TRBD1 (6 bases). Trimming stripped 2 bases from V and 4 bases from J, with 14 bases between. Germline V gene sequence: CDR1 SGHKS, CDR2 YYEKEE (reference sequence). The CDR3 spans 15 residues. Here the CDR3 reads CASSFLTRGADTQYF. The CDR3 DNA reads as TGTGCCAGCAGCTTTCTGACCAGGGGAGCAGATACGCAGTATTTT.

As DNA, the CDR3 is TGTGCCAGCAGCTCATCGGACGGACAGGGGAACTATGGCTACACCTTC. It yields the protein CASSSSDGQGNYGYTF. V gene TRBV5-4 combines with J gene TRBJ1-2; 9 bases agree with TRBD1. Looked up from germline, CDR1 is SGHNT and CDR2 is YYREEE (reference sequence). The CDR3 consists of 16 residues. The V gene end was trimmed by 3 bases and the J gene end by 2 bases; junction bases not matched to a gene: 8.

Only a few counts were recorded for this clonotype. The chain has TRBV19 and TRBJ2-3, with 14 bases identical to TRBD2. The V gene end was trimmed by 3 bases and the J gene end by 2 bases; junction bases not matched to a gene: 13. This CDR3 spans 20 amino acids. Germline CDR1 reads LNHDA; CDR2 reads SQIVND (reference sequence). This chain's CDR3 is CASSIEYGTSGSGVTDTQYF. The CDR3 nucleotides read TGTGCCAGTAGTATTGAATATGGGACTAGCGGGAGTGGCGTCACAGATACGCAGTATTTT.

This clonotype was observed a handful of times. This chain uses TRBV5-6 with TRBJ1-1, with D uncertain. V was shortened by 4 bases and J by 6 bases, with 19 bases between the two germline ends. The CDR3 loop spans 15 amino acids. Germline-derived CDR1 and CDR2 are SGHDT and YYEEEE. This chain's CDR3 is CASSPWAGVRAEAFF. The CDR3, as DNA: TGTGCCAGCAGCCCCTGGGCCGGGGTTAGGGCTGAAGCTTTCTTT.

The chain couples TRBV29-1 to TRBJ2-7, with D unclear. CDR1 is SQVTM, CDR2 ANQGSEA, per germline. Deletions cut 1 base from V and 2 bases from J, with 6 bases between. CDR3 length: 12 amino acids. CDR3 DNA sequence: TGCAGCGTTGAAGTACGGACCTACGAGCAGTACTTC. This translates into CSVEVRTYEQYF.

The rearrangement uses TRBV6-1 and TRBJ1-5, with D tentatively TRBD1 (5 bases). CDR1 and CDR2 from the germline V gene are MNHNS and SASEGT. Trimming took off 7 bases at V and 3 bases at J, with 19 bases between the two ends. The length of the CDR3 is 16 residues. DNA of the CDR3: TGTGCCAGCACGGGGGGTGGAGCCTGGAACAATCAGCCCCAGCATTTT. The encoded protein is CASTGGGAWNNQPQHF.

The table lists this clonotype with many counts. The chain links TRBV28 to TRBJ2-1, with 7 bases lining up with TRBD1. The V gene's germline CDR1 is MDHEN and CDR2 SYDVKM. The CDR3 extends over 13 amino acids. With 4 bases clipped from V and 3 bases from J, the junction kept 0 bases outside the gene matches. CDR3 DNA: TGTGCCAGCAGTTGGACAGGCTACAATGAGCAGTTCTTC. The encoded protein is CASSWTGYNEQFF.

V gene TRBV6-2 or TRBV6-3 combines with J gene TRBJ2-2; D might be TRBD2 (6 bases). The germline CDR1 and CDR2 sequences are MNHEY and SVGEGT. This CDR3 region has 15 residues. The V and J ends lost 8 bases and 7 bases respectively, with 20 bases between them. The CDR3 DNA reads as TGTGCCAGCGGCTCTGCCGCGGGAATCGTCGGGGAGCTGTTTTTT. It translates to CASGSAAGIVGELFF.

This clonotype occurred a few times. The V and J genes are TRBV6-5 and TRBJ2-3; 8 bases fit TRBD2. Trimming took 5 bases from V and 3 from J; bases not matched to a gene: 4. This CDR3 is 14 amino acids long. CDR1 is MNHEY and CDR2 is SVGAGI in the germline V gene. In DNA form, the CDR3 reads TGTGCCAGCAGTAGCGGGAGTAGGACAGATACGCAGTATTTT. Translated, it gives CASSSGSRTDTQYF.